This T cell receptor beta chain came from a study of breast tumors, draining lymph nodes, adjacent tissues. Overall study results and limits: Luminal-like breast cancer showed significantly higher tumor–nontumor repertoire similarity than basal-like. The lymph node origin of tumor T cells was framed as consistent with a hypothesis, not demonstrated. Tumors had less TCR diversity than lymph nodes, more than nontumor tissue.

Samples came from axillary lymph nodes draining the breast cancer. This clonotype was counted a few times. Its antigen is undetermined. TCRdb re-called the multiplex PCR reads through MiXCR, storing one row per CDR3 protein. The table shows over 250,000 distinct CDR3 sequences, with 30% to 35% occurring only once. Sequencing was done on a sample of axillary lymph node tissue. The sequence was collected from a female donor with breast cancer. Some clones in this sample may be carry-over from other donors' samples.

DNA of the CDR3: TGCGCCAGCAGCCAAGGTATGCAATCCTATGGCTACACCTTC. It encodes CASSQGMQSYGYTF. The chain recombines TRBV4-1 with TRBJ1-2; D remains ambiguous. CDR3 length equals 14 residues. Germline lookup yields CDR1 MGHRA and CDR2 YSYEKL. V was clipped by 1 base and J by 4 bases, with 10 bases between them.